These 5 T cell receptor beta chains were all obtained from the same sample, sequenced in a study of identical twins. TCRdb called the 5' RACE reads again in MiXCR, with one record for every CDR3 protein. There are about 150,000 distinct CDR3 sequences in the sample; under 4.5% occur only once, and 7% to 10% lies in the top ten. Sequences were obtained from memory T cells sorted from blood. These receptor sequences come from a man aged 18 to 29 in good health.

This clonotype was recorded a few times. The chain has TRBV6-2 or TRBV6-3 and TRBJ1-1; weak D call: TRBD1 (6 bases). Germline V CDR1 and CDR2: MNHEY, SVGEGT. The CDR3 sequence is 15 residues long. V shed 4 bases and J shed 0 bases, with 12 bases lying between them. The CDR3 nucleotides are TGTGCCAGCAGTTCCCAAGACAGGATGAACACTGAAGCTTTCTTT. Translation: CASSSQDRMNTEAFF.

In its sample, this clonotype was seen many times. V usage is TRBV5-1 and J usage is TRBJ2-3; 13 bases are shared with TRBD2. The CDR3 extends over 17 amino acids. Germline V gene lookup returns CDR1 SGHRS and CDR2 YFSETQ. Losses at the gene ends were 3 bases for V and 1 base for J; bases not matched to a gene: 5. The CDR3 DNA reads as TGCGCCAGCAGCTCGACCGGACTAGCGGGAGGCACAGATACGCAGTATTTT. Translated, it gives CASSSTGLAGGTDTQYF.

This clonotype was seen many times. The chain carries TRBV20-1 and TRBJ1-4; D unclear. From germline, CDR1 is DFQATT and CDR2 SNEGSKA (reference sequence). Trimming took 3 bases from V and 0 from J, leaving 8 bases between them. This CDR3 has 14 amino acids. CDR3 sequence reads: CSASAGPTNEKLFF. The CDR3 nucleotides read TGCAGTGCTAGCGCGGGCCCAACTAATGAAAAACTGTTTTTT.

The rearrangement uses TRBV3-1 and TRBJ2-5, with no clear D. V lost 3 bases and J lost 8, with 7 bases in between. Germline values: CDR1 LGHDT, CDR2 YNNKEL (reference sequence). This CDR3 has 11 residues. CDR3 sequence: CASSQGLTQYF. The DNA for the CDR3 is TGTGCCAGCAGCCAGGGGTTAACCCAGTACTTC.

This clonotype was counted many times. The chain carries TRBV3-1 and TRBJ2-7; D is possibly TRBD1 (5 bases). The CDR3 is 13 amino acids. Trimming took off 8 bases at V and 1 base at J, with 12 bases between the two ends. Germline-derived CDR1 and CDR2 are LGHDT and YNNKEL (reference sequence). The CDR3 region is CASGAAPSYEQYF. CDR3 DNA sequence: TGTGCCAGCGGGGCCGCCCCTTCCTACGAGCAGTACTTC.